Each of the 9 T cell receptor beta chains below was sequenced from the same sample in a study of T cells expressing NK-cell markers. TCRdb reanalyzed the 5' RACE reads, giving one entry per CDR3 protein sequence and no DNA. In total, the table holds some 150,000 distinct CDR3 sequences. The sample comprised blood T cells: a sorted CD56 or NKG2C T cell subset, CD4+ or CD8+ T cells, or bulk PBMC T cells (not recorded which). Receptor source: a woman between 50 and 59 years old in good health.

The V gene is TRBV11-2, the J gene TRBJ2-1; the D gene TCRdb calls, TRBD2, cannot be checked with no DNA. The CDR3 loop spans 16 amino acids. Germline V gives CDR1 SGHAT, CDR2 FQNNGV. The CDR3 is CASSLKLAERNNEQFF.

The chain couples TRBV13 to TRBJ2-1; no DNA is available, so the TRBD1 call from TCRdb remains unchecked. Germline CDR1 reads PRHDT; CDR2 reads FYEKMQ (reference sequence). The CDR3 is 18 residues long. The CDR3 here is CASSQLSGQSRSYNEQFF.

The J gene is TRBJ2-1, the V gene TRBV4-1; TCRdb indicates TRBD2, and absent DNA this call remains unverified. Germline CDR1 MGHRA, CDR2 YSYEKL. The CDR3 is 17 residues long. The CDR3 loop reads CASSHTLTSGPYNEQFF.

This chain's CDR3 is CASSVDGSGTYNEQFF. The genes are TRBV9 and TRBJ2-1; TCRdb lists TRBD2, though no DNA is available to test this call. Per germline, CDR1 SGDLS and CDR2 YYNGEE. The CDR3 length is 16 residues.

The rearrangement links TRBV20-1 to TRBJ2-1; TCRdb's D gene call, TRBD2, goes unchecked for lack of DNA. The CDR3 is 15 amino acids. Germline-derived CDR1 and CDR2 are DFQATT and SNEGSKA (reference sequence). The CDR3 loop is CSARDPRGIYNEQFF.

The rearrangement uses TRBV27 and TRBJ2-7; TCRdb reports TRBD1, a call that lacks DNA to check it against. CDR3 length: 14 residues. Germline CDR1 is MNHEY and CDR2 is SMNVEV (reference sequence). The CDR3 sequence is CASSPGTALYEQYF.

The rearrangement uses TRBV13 and TRBJ2-3; the D call from TCRdb, TRBD1, cannot be confirmed without DNA. CDR1 PRHDT and CDR2 FYEKMQ come from the germline V gene (reference sequence). CDR3 length: 16 residues. CDR3: CASSLVGEQYTDTQYF.

The chain uses TRBV5-1 and TRBJ2-1; TCRdb designates TRBD1, a call that cannot be tested without DNA. Germline V gene data show CDR1 as SGHRS and CDR2 as YFSETQ. CDR3 length equals 14 residues. CDR3 amino acids: CASSPGQGDGEQFF. The entire variable domain, with the rest obtained from reference TRBV5-1 and TRBJ2-1, is as follows: KAGVTQTPRYLIKTRGQQVTLSCSPISGHRSVSWYQQTPGQGLQFLFEYFSETQRNKGNFPGRFSGRQFSNSRSEMNVSTLELGDSALYLCASSPGQGDGEQFFGPGTRLTVL.

This sequence joins TRBV11-3 and TRBJ2-1; the TRBD1 assignment by TCRdb is unverifiable without DNA. CDR1 SGHNT and CDR2 YENEEA come from the germline V gene. The CDR3 has 12 amino acids. CDR3 sequence: CASMGVFNEQFF.